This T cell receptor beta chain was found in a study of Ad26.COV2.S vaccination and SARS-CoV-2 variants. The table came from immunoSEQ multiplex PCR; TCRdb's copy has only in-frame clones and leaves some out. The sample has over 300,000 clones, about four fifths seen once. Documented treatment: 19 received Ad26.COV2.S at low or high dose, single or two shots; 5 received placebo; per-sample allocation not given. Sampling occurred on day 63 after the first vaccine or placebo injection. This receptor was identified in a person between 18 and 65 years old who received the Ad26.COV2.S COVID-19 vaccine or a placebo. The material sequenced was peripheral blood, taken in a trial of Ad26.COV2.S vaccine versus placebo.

The CDR3 loop is CASSQDPGTGNYEQYF. The CDR3 nucleotides read TGCGCCAGCAGCCAGGACCCCGGGACAGGGAACTACGAGCAGTACTTC. This rearrangement joins TRBV4-1 to TRBJ2-7; 9 positions agree with TRBD1. Germline V gives CDR1 MGHRA, CDR2 YSYEKL. This CDR3 region has 16 residues. Germline trimming cut 3 bases from V and 3 bases from J; bases unmatched to any gene: 9.